This T cell receptor (beta chain) was identified in a study of early T cells in non-severe SARS-CoV-2 infection. V was clipped by 0 bases and J by 5 bases; unmatched bases: 10. Germline assignment: CDR1 SGHRS and CDR2 YFSETQ. This CDR3 contains 17 residues. Each single cDNA molecule received a unique molecular identifier. TCRdb ran MiXCR on the 5' RACE reads and lists one entry per CDR3 protein. Of about 83,000 distinct CDR3 sequences detected, about 9.4% appear once; the ten largest clones hold 6.5% to 9%. The sequencing here drew on whole blood, taken at baseline. The sequence came from an adult who was a healthcare worker with PCR-confirmed SARS-CoV-2 infection or an uninfected control (not recorded which). The chain links TRBV5-1 to TRBJ2-1; 8 bases map to TRBD1. This CDR3 is CASSLAKSGTGDNEQFF. CDR3 bases: TGCGCCAGCAGCTTGGCTAAGTCCGGGACAGGTGACAATGAGCAGTTCTTC.